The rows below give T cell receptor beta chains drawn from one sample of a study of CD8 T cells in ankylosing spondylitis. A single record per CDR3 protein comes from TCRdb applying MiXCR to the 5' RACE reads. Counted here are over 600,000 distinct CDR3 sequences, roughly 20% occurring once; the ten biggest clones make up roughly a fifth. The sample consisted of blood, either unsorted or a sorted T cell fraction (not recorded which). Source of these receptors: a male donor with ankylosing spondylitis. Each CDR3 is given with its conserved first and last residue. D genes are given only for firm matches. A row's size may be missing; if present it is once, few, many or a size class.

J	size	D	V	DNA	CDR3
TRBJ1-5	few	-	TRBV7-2	TGTGCCAGCAGCTCCCACCCGCGTAATCAGCCCCAGCATTTT	CASSSHPRNQPQHF
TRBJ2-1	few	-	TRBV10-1	TGCGCCAGCAGTGATACACCTTACAATGAGCAGTTCTTC	CASSDTPYNEQFF
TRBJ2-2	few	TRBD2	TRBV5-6	TGTGCCAGCAGCTTGGACGGGAGGCACACCGGGGAGCTGTTTTTT	CASSLDGRHTGELFF
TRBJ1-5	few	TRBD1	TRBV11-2	TGTGCCAGCAGCCAAGAGAGGGGGCGCGGTCAGCCCCAGCATTTT	CASSQERGRGQPQHF
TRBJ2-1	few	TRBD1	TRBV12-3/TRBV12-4	TGTGCCAGCACCCGGTGGGACAGGGGGCATGATGAGCAGTTCTTC	CASTRWDRGHDEQFF
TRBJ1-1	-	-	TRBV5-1	TGCGCCAGCAGCGTGGTGAGCTCACCAGGGAAGCAAGAGATGAACACTGAAGCTTTCTTT	CASSVVSSPGKQEMNTEAFF
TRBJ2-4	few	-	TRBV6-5	TGTGCCAGCAGTTACTCGATCTCCGACAGCCTCGAAAACATTCAGTACTTC	CASSYSISDSLENIQYF
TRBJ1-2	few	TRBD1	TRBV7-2	TGTGCCAGCAGCCCTAGGGGGACAGGGTTAGATGGCTACACCTTC	CASSPRGTGLDGYTF
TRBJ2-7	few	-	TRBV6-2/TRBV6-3	TGTGCCAGCAGTTACTCTCCGGCCAGTTCCTACGAGCAGTACTTC	CASSYSPASSYEQYF
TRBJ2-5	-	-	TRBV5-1	TGCGCCAGCAGCCTGGACAATGGGCCCCAAGAGACCCAGTACTTC	CASSLDNGPQETQYF
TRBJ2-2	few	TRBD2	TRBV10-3	TGTGCCATCAGTGACCCAGCGGGAGGGTTCGGGGAGCTGTTTTTT	CAISDPAGGFGELFF
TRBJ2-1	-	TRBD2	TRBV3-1	TGTGCCAGCAGCCACGGACTAGCGGGAGAGGTTGAGCAGTTCTTC	CASSHGLAGEVEQFF
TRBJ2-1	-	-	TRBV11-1	TGTGCCAGCAGCGGACATAATGAGCAGTTCTTC	CASSGHNEQFF
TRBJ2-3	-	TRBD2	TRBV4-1	TGCGCCAGCAGCCTGGTTGCCGCTAGCGGGGGCACAGATACGCAGTATTTT	CASSLVAASGGTDTQYF
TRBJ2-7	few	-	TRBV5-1	TGCGCCAGCAGCTTTAAATCGGACGAGCAGTACTTC	CASSFKSDEQYF
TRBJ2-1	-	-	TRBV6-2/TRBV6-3	TGTGCCAGCACCCACCCTGTGGGGGGGGGCCTTCATGAGCAGTTCTTC	CASTHPVGGGLHEQFF
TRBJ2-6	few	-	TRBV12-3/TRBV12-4	TGTGCCAGCACCACCCCGGAGGGCTCTGGGGCCAACGTCCTGACTTTC	CASTTPEGSGANVLTF
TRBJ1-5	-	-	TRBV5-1	TGCGCCAGCAGCTCGACCGGCGGTTACAATCAGCCCCAGCATTTT	CASSSTGGYNQPQHF
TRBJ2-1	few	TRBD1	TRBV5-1	TGCGCCAGCAGCTTGCGACAGGGACCTTACAATGAGCAGTTCTTC	CASSLRQGPYNEQFF
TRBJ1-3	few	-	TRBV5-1	TGCGCCAGCAGCCCCGACCCGGCGGATTCTGGAAACACCATATATTTT	CASSPDPADSGNTIYF
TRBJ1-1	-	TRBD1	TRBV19	TGTGCCAGTAGTATCTCGGGGACAGCCCGGAACACTGAAGCTTTCTTT	CASSISGTARNTEAFF
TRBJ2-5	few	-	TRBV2	TGTGCCAGCACCCGGAGGAAGGGAGAGACCCAGTACTTC	CASTRRKGETQYF
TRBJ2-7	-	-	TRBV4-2	TGTGCCAGCAGCCAACAGGGTGGTTGGGGCTACGAGCAGTACTTC	CASSQQGGWGYEQYF
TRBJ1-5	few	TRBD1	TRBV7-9	TGTGCCAGCAGCTTAGCGCGGTCGGGACAGCTAACACCCCAGCATTTT	CASSLARSGQLTPQHF
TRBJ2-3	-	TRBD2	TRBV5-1	TGCGCCAGCAGCTTGGGGTCTAGCGGGAGTCCAGATACGCAGTATTTT	CASSLGSSGSPDTQYF
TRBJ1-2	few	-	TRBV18	TGTGCCAGCTCACCAGCCAGACCGCCGGGGATGGGCTACACCTTC	CASSPARPPGMGYTF
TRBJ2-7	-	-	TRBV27	TGTGCCAGCAGTTTCTCCGGGACACCCACCTACGAGCAGTACTTC	CASSFSGTPTYEQYF